A single sample is the source of the 21 T cell receptor beta chains below, sequenced in a study of metastatic and nonmetastatic thyroid tumors. Every patient was untreated before thyroid surgery. Via MiXCR, TCRdb re-called the PCR reads. The sample has roughly 10,000 clones, 22% seen once. The specimen sequenced was adjacent normal tissue. These receptors were collected from a female donor with papillary thyroid cancer or a benign thyroid nodule (not recorded which). Some clones in this sample may be carry-over from other donors' samples.

This clone is deemed medium-sized. This chain uses TRBV12-3 or TRBV12-4 with TRBJ1-2; D perhaps matches TRBD1 (5 bases). The CDR3 loop spans 13 amino acids. The V and J ends lost 4 bases and 5 bases respectively, with 11 bases between them. The CDR3 nucleotides are TGTGCCAGCAGTTGGCGGGGACCATATGGCTACACCTTC. It yields the protein CASSWRGPYGYTF.

In regard to this clone: The same CDR3 can be traced to other DNA sequences in this sample. The gene calls are TRBV20-1 and TRBJ2-7; D could derive from TRBD1 or TRBD2 (5 bases each). Per germline, CDR1 DFQATT and CDR2 SNEGSKA (reference sequence). There are 16 residues in the CDR3. Trimming took off 5 bases at V and 2 bases at J, with 22 bases between the two ends. The CDR3 DNA follows: TGCAGTGCTCGAGCGCCGAGCGGTGGGGCCCCCTACGAGCAGTACTTC. It is translated as CSARAPSGGAPYEQYF.

This chain's CDR3 is CASSLGPSTGGYTF. DNA for the CDR3: TGCGCCAGCAGCTTGGGCCCCTCTACGGGTGGCTACACCTTC. J is TRBJ1-2 and V is TRBV5-1; no reliable D call. Germline-derived CDR1 and CDR2 are SGHRS and YFSETQ. Trimming removed 0 bases from V and 7 bases from J, with 13 bases in between. The CDR3 extends over 14 amino acids.

This clone was detected a few times. This chain links TRBV15 with TRBJ2-7; no definite D call. This CDR3 region has 12 residues. Per germline, CDR1 LNHNV and CDR2 YYDKDF (reference sequence). The V end was cut by 0 bases, the J end by 6 bases, with 6 bases between. The CDR3 coding sequence is TGTGCCACCAGCAGAGATGAGACCGAGCAGTACTTC. Its translation is CATSRDETEQYF.

This clone showed up many times. V gene TRBV20-1 combines with J gene TRBJ2-2; no clear D. The V gene's germline CDR1 is DFQATT and CDR2 SNEGSKA (reference sequence). Deletions cut 6 bases from V and 6 bases from J, with 20 bases between. The CDR3 totals 15 residues. The CDR3 loop reads CSAASGSSRAGELFF. CDR3 coding DNA: TGCAGTGCCGCCTCGGGCAGTTCAAGGGCCGGGGAGCTGTTTTTT.

This clone was detected many times. The chain combines TRBV5-4 with TRBJ2-3; D gene unclear. V was pared by 1 base and J by 2 bases, with 8 bases between. This CDR3 contains 14 residues. From germline, CDR1 is SGHNT and CDR2 YYREEE (reference sequence). The CDR3 DNA reads as TGTGCCAGCAGCTTGCTGCTATTCACAGATACGCAGTATTTT. Translation: CASSLLLFTDTQYF.

By sample share, this clone is medium-sized. This chain joins TRBV27 and TRBJ2-7; 14 bases fit TRBD2. Trimming removed 4 bases from V and 2 bases from J; junction bases left unmatched: 4. This CDR3 has 16 amino acids. The V gene's germline CDR1 is MNHEY and CDR2 SMNVEV (reference sequence). The CDR3 sequence is CASSSGLAGAPYEQYF. In nucleotides, the CDR3 is TGTGCCAGCAGTTCGGGACTAGCGGGGGCTCCCTACGAGCAGTACTTC.

This clone occurred a few times. Mismatch with germline at one junction end may stem from a read error. This rearrangement joins TRBV19 to TRBJ2-3; 9 bases are shared with TRBD2. The V gene's germline CDR1 is LNHDA and CDR2 SQIVND (reference sequence). This CDR3 region has 14 residues. This CDR3 is CVSSRTSDSDTQYF. CDR3 nucleotides: TGTGTCAGTAGCCGGACTAGCGATTCAGATACGCAGTATTTT. The whole variable domain, filled in from reference TRBV19 and TRBJ2-3, reads DGGITQSPKYLFRKEGQNVTLSCEQNLNHDAMYWYRQDPGQGLRLIYYSQIVNDFQKGDIAEGYSVSREKKESFPLTVTSAQKNPTAFYLCVSSRTSDSDTQYFGPGTRLTVL.

The V gene is TRBV7-2, the J gene TRBJ1-2; 8 positions agree with TRBD1. This CDR3 comprises 15 residues. V dropped 4 bases and J dropped 6; count of bases not matched to a gene: 10. The germline V gene has CDR1 SGHTA and CDR2 FQGNSA. DNA of the CDR3: TGTGCCAGCAGCTGCCAGACAGGGGAGGATAATGGCTACACCTTC. Protein: CASSCQTGEDNGYTF.

This clone came up many times. Within the sample, other DNA sequences also encode this same CDR3. V gene TRBV7-2 combines with J gene TRBJ2-5, with 8 bases aligning to TRBD2. CDR1 SGHTA and CDR2 FQGNSA come from the germline V gene. With 3 bases clipped from V and 7 bases from J, the junction kept 13 bases outside the gene matches. This CDR3 comprises 16 residues. Here the CDR3 DNA reads TGTGCCAGCAGCTTGACTAGCGTGGGGTTGCAGGGGACCCAGTACTTC. Translation gives CASSLTSVGLQGTQYF.

The J gene is TRBJ1-4, the V gene TRBV12-5, with D unclear. CDR1 and CDR2 (germline): LGHNT, FRNRAP. This CDR3 spans 17 amino acids. Trimming cost V 3 bases and J 4 bases, with 18 bases left between them. CDR3 DNA: TGTGCTAGTGGTTTCGTCCCCTCGGGAGTGAATAATGAAAAACTGTTTTTT. Amino acid sequence: CASGFVPSGVNNEKLFF. The entire variable domain, with the rest obtained from reference TRBV12-5 and TRBJ1-4, is as follows: DARVTQTPRHKVTEMGQEVTMRCQPILGHNTVFWYRQTMMQGLELLAYFRNRAPLDDSGMPKDRFSAEMPDATLATLKIQPSEPRDSAVYFCASGFVPSGVNNEKLFFGSGTQLSVL.

By share, this clone ranks as medium-sized. The rearrangement links TRBV2 to TRBJ2-5, with TRBD2 as a possible D gene (6 bases). Germline CDR1 reads SNHLY; CDR2 reads FYNNEI. The ends were cut back, 11 bases at V and 5 bases at J, with 12 bases in the middle. This CDR3 has 11 amino acids. CDR3 amino acids: CAGGTGETQYF. As DNA, the CDR3 is TGTGCCGGGGGGACTGGGGAGACCCAGTACTTC.

By share, this clone ranks as medium-sized. The chain combines TRBV19 with TRBJ1-6, with D perhaps TRBD1 (5 bases). The V gene lost 5 bases and the J gene lost 3 bases, with 11 bases spanning the gap. Germline V gene lookup returns CDR1 LNHDA and CDR2 SQIVND (reference sequence). CDR3 size: 15 residues. CDR3 bases: TGTGCCAGTAGTTTCCAGGGTTTCTATAATTCACCCCTCCACTTT. Protein product: CASSFQGFYNSPLHF.

This clone was recorded at least ten times. V is TRBV18 and J is TRBJ2-1; 8 nucleotides match TRBD2. Germline V CDR1 and CDR2: KGHSH, LQKENI. This CDR3 contains 15 residues. The trim removed 2 bases at V and 6 bases at J, leaving 6 bases unmatched. The CDR3 sequence is CASSPSGSAVNEQFF. DNA for the CDR3: TGTGCCAGCTCACCAAGCGGGAGCGCGGTCAATGAGCAGTTCTTC.

Notes on this clone: One end of the junction does not line up with germline, which may come from a read error. The chain carries TRBV10-1 and TRBJ2-2; D is possibly TRBD1 or TRBD2 (5 bases each). Germline V CDR1 and CDR2: WNHNN, SYGVQD (reference sequence). The CDR3 is 14 amino acids. CDR3: CASSDRSNTRELFF. CDR3 nucleotides: TGCGCCAGCAGTGACAGGAGCAACACCAGGGAGCTGTTCTTT.

This clone was seen at least ten times. V and J are TRBV7-9 and TRBJ2-6; possible D gene TRBD1, 6 bases. The V gene lost 4 bases and the J gene lost 1 base, with 20 bases spanning the gap. The CDR3 runs 19 residues. The germline gives CDR1 SEHNR, CDR2 FQNEAQ (reference sequence). The CDR3 DNA is TGTGCCAGCAGCTATAGCGACAGGACGCCCATGTCTGGGGCCAACGTCCTGACTTTC. Translated: CASSYSDRTPMSGANVLTF.

The gene calls are TRBV5-1 and TRBJ2-3; the D gene is possibly TRBD1 (5 bases). This CDR3 is 14 amino acids long. CDR1 is SGHRS, CDR2 YFSETQ, per germline. V gave up 3 bases and J gave up 5 bases, with 13 bases separating them. The CDR3 region has the DNA TGCGCCAGCAGCTCGGGTTTAGGGGTAGATACGCAGTATTTT. This translates into CASSSGLGVDTQYF.

This clone was picked up many times. The chain joins TRBV20-1 to TRBJ2-5; D might be TRBD1 (5 bases). This CDR3 is built from 14 residues. The V gene's germline CDR1 is DFQATT and CDR2 SNEGSKA (reference sequence). The germline V and J ends were trimmed by 0 bases and 4 bases, with 12 bases remaining between them. The CDR3 protein is CSARDWGSPETQYF. CDR3 DNA: TGCAGTGCTAGAGATTGGGGCAGCCCAGAGACCCAGTACTTC.

This clone was picked up many times. This sequence may be a read error, since a much larger clone differs from it by one base. The V and J genes are TRBV7-2 and TRBJ2-7; 9 nucleotides match TRBD1. Unmatched junction bases numbered 4, after V lost 7 bases and J lost 6 bases. The CDR3 sequence is 12 residues long. Germline-derived CDR1 and CDR2 are SGHTA and FQGNSA. In DNA, the CDR3 is TGTGCCAGCATGGTGGACAGGGGCGAGCAGTACTTC. It is translated as CASMVDRGEQYF.

By share, this clone counts as medium-sized. This chain uses TRBV11-2 with TRBJ2-3; the D is unclear. This CDR3 is built from 14 residues. The germline V and J ends were trimmed by 0 bases and 2 bases, with 6 bases remaining between them. CDR1 and CDR2 (germline): SGHAT, FQNNGV. The CDR3, as DNA: TGTGCCAGCAGCTTAGAATGGACCACAGATACGCAGTATTTT. Encoded protein: CASSLEWTTDTQYF.

The gene calls are TRBV12-3 or TRBV12-4 and TRBJ2-2; unclear D gene. V was clipped by 2 bases and J by 8 bases, with 9 bases between them. The CDR3 extends over 13 amino acids. CDR3 region: CASSLRLGGELFF. The DNA for the CDR3 is TGTGCCAGCAGTTTAAGACTCGGAGGGGAGCTGTTTTTT.